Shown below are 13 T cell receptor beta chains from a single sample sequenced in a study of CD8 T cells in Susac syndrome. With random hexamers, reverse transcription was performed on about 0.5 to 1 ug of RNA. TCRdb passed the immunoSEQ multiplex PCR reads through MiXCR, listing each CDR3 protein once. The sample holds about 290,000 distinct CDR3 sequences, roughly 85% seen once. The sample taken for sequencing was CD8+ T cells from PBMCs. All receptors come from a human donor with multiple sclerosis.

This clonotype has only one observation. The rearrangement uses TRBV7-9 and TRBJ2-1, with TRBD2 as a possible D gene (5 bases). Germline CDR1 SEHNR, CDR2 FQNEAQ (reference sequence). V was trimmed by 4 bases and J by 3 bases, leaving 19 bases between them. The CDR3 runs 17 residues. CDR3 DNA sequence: TGTGCCAGCAGCTCGACCTCTGGTGTTAGCGACTACAATGAGCAGTTCTTC. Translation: CASSSTSGVSDYNEQFF.

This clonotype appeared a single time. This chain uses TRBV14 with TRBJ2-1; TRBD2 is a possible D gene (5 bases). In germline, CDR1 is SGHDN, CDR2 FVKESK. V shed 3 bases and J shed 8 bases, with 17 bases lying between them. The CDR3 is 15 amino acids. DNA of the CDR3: TGTGCCAGCAGCCATTTTATGTGGGAGTTGGATGAGCAGTTCTTC. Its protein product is CASSHFMWELDEQFF.

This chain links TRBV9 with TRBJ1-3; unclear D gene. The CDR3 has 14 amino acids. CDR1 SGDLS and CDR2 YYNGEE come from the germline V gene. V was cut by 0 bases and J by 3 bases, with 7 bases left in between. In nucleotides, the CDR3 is TGTGCCAGCAGCGTAGGGGATAGTGGAAACACCATATATTTT. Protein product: CASSVGDSGNTIYF.

CDR3: CASSADLDVYEQYF. In nucleotides, the CDR3 is TGCGCCAGCAGCGCTGACTTAGACGTCTACGAGCAGTACTTC. The rearrangement links TRBV5-1 to TRBJ2-7; D is uncertain. Germline V gene lookup returns CDR1 SGHRS and CDR2 YFSETQ. The CDR3 runs 14 residues. The germline V and J ends were trimmed by 4 bases and 3 bases, with 14 bases remaining between them.

DNA for the CDR3: TGCGCCAGCAGCCACGGTCGCAATGAGCAGTTCTTC. Protein sequence: CASSHGRNEQFF. The chain links TRBV4-1 to TRBJ2-1; no definite D call. V lost 3 bases and J lost 6, with 6 bases in between. CDR3 size: 12 residues. Germline V CDR1 and CDR2: MGHRA, YSYEKL.

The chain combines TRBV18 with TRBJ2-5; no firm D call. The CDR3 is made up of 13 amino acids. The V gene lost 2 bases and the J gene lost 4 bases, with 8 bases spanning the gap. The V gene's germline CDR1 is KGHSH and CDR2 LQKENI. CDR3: CASSPAFTETQYF. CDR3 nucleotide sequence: TGTGCCAGCTCACCAGCATTCACAGAGACCCAGTACTTC.

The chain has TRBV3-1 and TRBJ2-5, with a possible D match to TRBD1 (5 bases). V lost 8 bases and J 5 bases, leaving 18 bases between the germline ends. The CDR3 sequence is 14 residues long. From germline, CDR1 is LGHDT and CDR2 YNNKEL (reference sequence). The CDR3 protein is CASGCDSFWETQYF. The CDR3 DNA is TGTGCCAGCGGCTGTGACAGCTTTTGGGAGACCCAGTACTTC.

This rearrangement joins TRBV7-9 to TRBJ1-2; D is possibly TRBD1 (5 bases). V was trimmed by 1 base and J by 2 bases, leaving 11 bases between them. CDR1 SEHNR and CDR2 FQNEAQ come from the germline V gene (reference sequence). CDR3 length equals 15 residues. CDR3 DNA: TGTGCCAGCAGCTTAGTGGAAGGGGAGAACTATGGCTACACCTTC. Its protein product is CASSLVEGENYGYTF.

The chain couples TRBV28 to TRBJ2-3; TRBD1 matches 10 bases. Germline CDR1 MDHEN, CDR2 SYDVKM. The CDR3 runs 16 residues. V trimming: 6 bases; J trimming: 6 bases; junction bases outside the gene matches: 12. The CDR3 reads CASSKGWDRGGDTQYF. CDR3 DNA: TGTGCCAGCAGCAAGGGGTGGGACAGGGGAGGGGATACGCAGTATTTT.

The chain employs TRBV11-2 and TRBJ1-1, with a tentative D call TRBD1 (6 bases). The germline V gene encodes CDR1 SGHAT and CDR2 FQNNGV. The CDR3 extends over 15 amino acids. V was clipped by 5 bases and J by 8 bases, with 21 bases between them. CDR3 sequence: CASSDDRSQWNEAFF. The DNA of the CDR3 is TGTGCCAGCAGCGACGACAGGTCCCAATGGAACGAAGCTTTCTTT.

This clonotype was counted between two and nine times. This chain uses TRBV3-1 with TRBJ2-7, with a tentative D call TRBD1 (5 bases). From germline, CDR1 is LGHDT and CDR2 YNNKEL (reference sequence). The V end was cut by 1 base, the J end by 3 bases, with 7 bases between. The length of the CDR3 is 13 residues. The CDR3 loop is CASSQGTNYEQYF. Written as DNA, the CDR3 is TGTGCCAGCAGCCAAGGGACAAACTACGAGCAGTACTTC.

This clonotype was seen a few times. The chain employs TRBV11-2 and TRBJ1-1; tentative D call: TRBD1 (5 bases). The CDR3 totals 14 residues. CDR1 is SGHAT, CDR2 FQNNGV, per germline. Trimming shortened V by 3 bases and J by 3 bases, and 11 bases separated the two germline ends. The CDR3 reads CASSFTGGYTEAFF. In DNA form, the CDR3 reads TGTGCCAGCAGCTTTACGGGGGGATACACTGAAGCTTTCTTT.

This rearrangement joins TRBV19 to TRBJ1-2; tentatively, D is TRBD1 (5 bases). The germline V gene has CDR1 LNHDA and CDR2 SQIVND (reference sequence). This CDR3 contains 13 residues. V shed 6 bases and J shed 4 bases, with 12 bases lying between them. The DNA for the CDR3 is TGTGCCAGTAGGACGGGGGGTGGCTATGGCTACACCTTC. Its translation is CASRTGGGYGYTF. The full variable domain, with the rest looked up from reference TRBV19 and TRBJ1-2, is DGGITQSPKYLFRKEGQNVTLSCEQNLNHDAMYWYRQDPGQGLRLIYYSQIVNDFQKGDIAEGYSVSREKKESFPLTVTSAQKNPTAFYLCASRTGGGYGYTFGSGTRLTVV.